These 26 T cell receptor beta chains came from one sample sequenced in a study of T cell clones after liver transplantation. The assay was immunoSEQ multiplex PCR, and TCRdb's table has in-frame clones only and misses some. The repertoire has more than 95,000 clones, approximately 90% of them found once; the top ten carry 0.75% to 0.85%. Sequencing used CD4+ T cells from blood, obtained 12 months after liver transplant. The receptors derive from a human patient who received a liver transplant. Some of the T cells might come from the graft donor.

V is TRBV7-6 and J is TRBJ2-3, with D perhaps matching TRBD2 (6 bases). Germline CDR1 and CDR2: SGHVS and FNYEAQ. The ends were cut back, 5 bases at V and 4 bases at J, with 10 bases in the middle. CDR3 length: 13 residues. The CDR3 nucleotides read TGTGCCAGCAGCCGCGGGACTCCAGATACGCAGTATTTT. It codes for CASSRGTPDTQYF.

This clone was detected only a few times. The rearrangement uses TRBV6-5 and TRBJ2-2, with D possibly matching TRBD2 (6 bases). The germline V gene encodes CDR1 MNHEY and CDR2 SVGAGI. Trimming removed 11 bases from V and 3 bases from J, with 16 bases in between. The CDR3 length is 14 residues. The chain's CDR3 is CACHGGPDTGELFF. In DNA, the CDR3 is TGTGCCTGCCACGGGGGTCCAGACACCGGGGAGCTGTTTTTT.

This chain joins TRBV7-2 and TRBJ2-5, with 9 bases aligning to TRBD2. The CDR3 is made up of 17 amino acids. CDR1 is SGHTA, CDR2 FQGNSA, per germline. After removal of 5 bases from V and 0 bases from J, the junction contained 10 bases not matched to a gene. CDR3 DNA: TGTGCCAGCAGCATAAGCGGGAGGAATGACCACCAAGAGACCCAGTACTTC. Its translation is CASSISGRNDHQETQYF.

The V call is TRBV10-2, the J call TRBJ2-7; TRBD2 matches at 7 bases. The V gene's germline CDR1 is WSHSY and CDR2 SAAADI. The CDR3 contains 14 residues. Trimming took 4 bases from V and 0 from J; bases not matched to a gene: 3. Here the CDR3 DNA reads TGCGCCAGCAGTGTGGGCGGGAGCTCCTACGAGCAGTACTTC. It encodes CASSVGGSSYEQYF.

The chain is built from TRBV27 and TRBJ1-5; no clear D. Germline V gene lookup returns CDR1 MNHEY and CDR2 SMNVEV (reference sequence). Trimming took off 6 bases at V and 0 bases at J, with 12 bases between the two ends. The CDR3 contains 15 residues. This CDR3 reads CASSPTLYSNQPQHF. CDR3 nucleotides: TGTGCCAGCAGCCCTACCCTATATAGCAATCAGCCCCAGCATTTT.

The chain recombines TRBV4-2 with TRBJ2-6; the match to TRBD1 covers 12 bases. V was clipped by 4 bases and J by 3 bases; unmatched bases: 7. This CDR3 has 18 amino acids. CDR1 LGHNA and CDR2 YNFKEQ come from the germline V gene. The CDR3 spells CASSPGDRGQVGANVLTF. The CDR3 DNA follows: TGTGCCAGCAGCCCCGGGGACAGGGGGCAAGTTGGGGCCAACGTCCTGACTTTC.

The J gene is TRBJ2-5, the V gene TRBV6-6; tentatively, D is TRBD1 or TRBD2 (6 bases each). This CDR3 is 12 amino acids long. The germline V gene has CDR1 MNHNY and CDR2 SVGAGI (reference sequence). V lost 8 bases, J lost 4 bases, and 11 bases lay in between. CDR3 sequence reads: CASSPGAETQYF. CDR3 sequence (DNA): TGTGCCAGCTCCCCGGGGGCAGAGACCCAGTACTTC.

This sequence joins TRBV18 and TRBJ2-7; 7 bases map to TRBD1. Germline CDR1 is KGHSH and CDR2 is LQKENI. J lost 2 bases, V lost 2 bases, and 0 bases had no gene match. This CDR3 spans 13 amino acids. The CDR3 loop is CASSPGTAYEQYF. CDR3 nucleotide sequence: TGTGCCAGCTCACCAGGGACAGCCTACGAGCAGTACTTC.

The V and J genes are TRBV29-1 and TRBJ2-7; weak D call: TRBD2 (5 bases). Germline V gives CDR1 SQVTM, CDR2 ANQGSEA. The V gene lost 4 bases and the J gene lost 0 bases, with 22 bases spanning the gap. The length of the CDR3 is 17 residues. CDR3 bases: TGCAGCGTTGCAATGGCGGGTTTTCAGCTCTCCTCCTACGAGCAGTACTTC. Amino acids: CSVAMAGFQLSSYEQYF.

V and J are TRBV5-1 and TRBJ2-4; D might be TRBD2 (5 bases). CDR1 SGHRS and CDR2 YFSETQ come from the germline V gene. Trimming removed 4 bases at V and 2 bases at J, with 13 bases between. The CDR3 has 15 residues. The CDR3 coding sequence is TGCGCCAGCAGCCCAACCATAGCGACCAAAAACATTCAGTACTTC. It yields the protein CASSPTIATKNIQYF.

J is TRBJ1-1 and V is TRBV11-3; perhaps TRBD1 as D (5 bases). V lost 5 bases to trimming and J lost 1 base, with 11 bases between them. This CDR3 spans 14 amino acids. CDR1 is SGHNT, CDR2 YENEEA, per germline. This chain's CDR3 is CASSPRASNTEAFF. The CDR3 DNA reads TGTGCCAGCAGCCCCAGGGCCTCGAACACTGAAGCTTTCTTT.

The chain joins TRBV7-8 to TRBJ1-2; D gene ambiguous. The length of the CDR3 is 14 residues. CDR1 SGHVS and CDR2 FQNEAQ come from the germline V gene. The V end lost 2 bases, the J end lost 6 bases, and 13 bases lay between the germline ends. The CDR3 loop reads CASSLTVGRDGYTF. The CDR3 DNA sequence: TGTGCCAGCAGCTTAACTGTGGGTAGAGATGGCTACACCTTC.

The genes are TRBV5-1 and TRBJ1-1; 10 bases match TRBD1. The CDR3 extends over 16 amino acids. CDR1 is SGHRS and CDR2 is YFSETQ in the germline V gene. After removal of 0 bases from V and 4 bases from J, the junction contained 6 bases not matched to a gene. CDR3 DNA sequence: TGCGCCAGCAGCTTGGACTGGACAGGGGGGATCACTGAAGCTTTCTTT. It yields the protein CASSLDWTGGITEAFF.

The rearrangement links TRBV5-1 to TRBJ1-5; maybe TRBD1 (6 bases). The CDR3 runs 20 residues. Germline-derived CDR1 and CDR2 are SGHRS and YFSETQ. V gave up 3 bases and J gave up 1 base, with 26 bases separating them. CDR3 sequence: CASSSQTFLNRDSSNQPQHF. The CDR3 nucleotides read TGCGCCAGCAGCTCACAAACCTTCTTAAACAGGGATTCGAGCAATCAGCCCCAGCATTTT.

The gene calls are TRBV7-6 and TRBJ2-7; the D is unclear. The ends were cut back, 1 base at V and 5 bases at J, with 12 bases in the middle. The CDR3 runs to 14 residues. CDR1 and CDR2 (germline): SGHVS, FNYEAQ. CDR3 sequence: CASSLDPATNEQYF. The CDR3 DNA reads TGTGCCAGCAGCTTAGATCCAGCAACCAACGAGCAGTACTTC.

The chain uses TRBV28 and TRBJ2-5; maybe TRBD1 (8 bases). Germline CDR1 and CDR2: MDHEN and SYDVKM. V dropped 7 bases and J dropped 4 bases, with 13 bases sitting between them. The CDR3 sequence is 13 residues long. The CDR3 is CASTTGGVETQYF. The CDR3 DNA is TGTGCCAGCACTACAGGGGGGGTAGAGACCCAGTACTTC.

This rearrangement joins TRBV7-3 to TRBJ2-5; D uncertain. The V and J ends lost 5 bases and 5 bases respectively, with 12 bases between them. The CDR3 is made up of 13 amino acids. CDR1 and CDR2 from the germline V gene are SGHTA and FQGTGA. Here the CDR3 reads CASSPPNSETQYF. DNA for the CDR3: TGTGCCAGCAGCCCCCCCAACTCCGAGACCCAGTACTTC. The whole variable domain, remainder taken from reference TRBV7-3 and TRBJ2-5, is GAGVSQTPSNKVTEKGKYVELRCDPISGHTALYWYRQSLGQGPEFLIYFQGTGAADDSGLPNDRFFAVRPEGSVSTLKIQRTERGDSAVYLCASSPPNSETQYFGPGTRLLVL.

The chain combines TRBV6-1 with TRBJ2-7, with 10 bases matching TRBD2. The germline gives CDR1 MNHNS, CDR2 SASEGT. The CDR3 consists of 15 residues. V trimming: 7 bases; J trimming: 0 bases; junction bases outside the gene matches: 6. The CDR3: CASTPIAGGSYEQYF. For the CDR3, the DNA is TGTGCCAGCACTCCCATAGCGGGAGGCTCCTACGAGCAGTACTTC.

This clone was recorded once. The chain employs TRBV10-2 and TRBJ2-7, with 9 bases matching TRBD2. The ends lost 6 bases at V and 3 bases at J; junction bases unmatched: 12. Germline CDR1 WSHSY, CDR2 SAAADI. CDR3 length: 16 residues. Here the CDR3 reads CASSESGRSAGYEQYF. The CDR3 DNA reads TGCGCCAGCAGCGAGAGCGGGAGGAGTGCGGGCTACGAGCAGTACTTC.

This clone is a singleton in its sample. The DNA for the CDR3 is TGTGCCATCAGTGAGTCCACAGGGGGGAACACTGAAGCTTTCTTT. This gives the protein CAISESTGGNTEAFF. The rearrangement joins TRBV10-3 to TRBJ1-1, with 8 bases lining up with TRBD1. Germline V gene sequence: CDR1 ENHRY, CDR2 SYGVKD. The J segment lost 1 base and the V segment lost 0 bases, leaving 1 base of the junction unmatched. CDR3 length equals 15 residues.

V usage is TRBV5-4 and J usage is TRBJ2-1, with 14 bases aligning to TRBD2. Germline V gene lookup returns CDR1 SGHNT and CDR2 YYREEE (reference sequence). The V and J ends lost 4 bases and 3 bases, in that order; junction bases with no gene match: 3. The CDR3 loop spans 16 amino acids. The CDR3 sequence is CASSPGTSGSYNEQFF. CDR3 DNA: TGTGCCAGCAGCCCAGGGACTAGCGGGAGCTACAATGAGCAGTTCTTC.

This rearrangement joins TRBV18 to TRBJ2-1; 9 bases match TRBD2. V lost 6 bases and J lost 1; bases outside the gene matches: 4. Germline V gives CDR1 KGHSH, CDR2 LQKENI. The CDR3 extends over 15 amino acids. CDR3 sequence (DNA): TGTGCCAGCTCGTCAACTAGCGGGTCCTACAATGAGCAGTTCTTC. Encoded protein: CASSSTSGSYNEQFF.

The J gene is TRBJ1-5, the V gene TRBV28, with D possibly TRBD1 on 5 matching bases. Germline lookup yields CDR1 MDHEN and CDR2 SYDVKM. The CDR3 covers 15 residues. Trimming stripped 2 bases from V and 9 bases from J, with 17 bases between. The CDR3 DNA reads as TGTGCCAGCAGTTTAGGGGGGACTGCCCCGCGGCCCCAGCATTTT. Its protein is CASSLGGTAPRPQHF.

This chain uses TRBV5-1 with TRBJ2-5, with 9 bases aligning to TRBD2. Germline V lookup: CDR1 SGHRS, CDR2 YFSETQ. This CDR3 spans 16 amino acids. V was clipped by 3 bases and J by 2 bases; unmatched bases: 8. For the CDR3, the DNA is TGCGCCAGCAGCTCGGTAGCGGGAGCGGGGCAAGAGACCCAGTACTTC. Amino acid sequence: CASSSVAGAGQETQYF.

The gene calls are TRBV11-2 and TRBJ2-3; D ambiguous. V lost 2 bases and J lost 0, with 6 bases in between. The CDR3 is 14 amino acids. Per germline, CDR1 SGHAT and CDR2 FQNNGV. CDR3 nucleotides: TGTGCCAGCAGCTTATTACTGAGCACAGATACGCAGTATTTT. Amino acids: CASSLLLSTDTQYF.

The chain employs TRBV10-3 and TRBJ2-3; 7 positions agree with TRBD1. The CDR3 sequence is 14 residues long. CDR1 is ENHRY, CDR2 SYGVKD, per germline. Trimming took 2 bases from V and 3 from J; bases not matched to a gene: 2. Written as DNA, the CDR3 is TGTGCCATCAGTGAGGACAGGGAAACAGATACGCAGTATTTT. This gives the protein CAISEDRETDTQYF.